This T cell receptor (beta chain) is drawn from a study of T cell responses to AZD1222 COVID-19 vaccine. Produced via immunoSEQ multiplex PCR; TCRdb's table is partial and in-frame only. The sample has 150,000 to 200,000 clones, 80% to 95% seen once. Pooled in the analysis were second doses at about 4 or about 12 weeks. This CDR3 is built from 15 residues. V gave up 2 bases and J gave up 2 bases, with 11 bases separating them. Per germline, CDR1 MNHEY and CDR2 SMNVEV (reference sequence). A note on this clone: Its antigen is not identified.

General study findings and limits: The donor cohort was predominantly white British with a female majority, and clonal diversity may have been underestimated. Just a handful of people given AZD1222 tested seropositive at baseline.

The starting material was peripheral blood, obtained 28 days after the second AZD1222 dose. The sequence came from an adult who received the AZD1222 COVID-19 vaccine. The rearrangement links TRBV27 to TRBJ2-3; a weak D match, TRBD2 (5 bases). The CDR3 protein is CASSLDYSSTDTQYF. CDR3 nucleotide sequence: TGTGCCAGCAGTTTAGACTATTCCTCCACAGATACGCAGTATTTT.